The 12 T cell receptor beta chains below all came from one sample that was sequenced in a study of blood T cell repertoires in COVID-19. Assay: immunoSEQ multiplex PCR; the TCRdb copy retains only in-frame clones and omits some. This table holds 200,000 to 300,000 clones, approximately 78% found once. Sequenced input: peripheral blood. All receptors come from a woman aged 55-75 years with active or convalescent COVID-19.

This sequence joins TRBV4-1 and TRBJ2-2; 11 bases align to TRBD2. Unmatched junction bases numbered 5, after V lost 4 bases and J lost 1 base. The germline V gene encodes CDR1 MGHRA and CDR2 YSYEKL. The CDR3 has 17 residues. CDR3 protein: CASSPTSGAWNTGELFF. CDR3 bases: TGCGCCAGCAGCCCGACTAGCGGGGCTTGGAACACCGGGGAGCTGTTTTTT.

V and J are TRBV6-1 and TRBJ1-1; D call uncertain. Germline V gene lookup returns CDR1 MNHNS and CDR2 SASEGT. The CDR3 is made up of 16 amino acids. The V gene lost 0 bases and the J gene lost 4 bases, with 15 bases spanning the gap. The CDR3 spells CASSEAHGYSPTEAFF. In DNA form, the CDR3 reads TGTGCCAGCAGTGAAGCGCATGGTTACTCACCCACTGAAGCTTTCTTT.

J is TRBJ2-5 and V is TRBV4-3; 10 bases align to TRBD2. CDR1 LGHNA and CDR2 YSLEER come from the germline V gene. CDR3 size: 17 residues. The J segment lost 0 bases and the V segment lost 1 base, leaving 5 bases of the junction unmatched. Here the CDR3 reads CASSQGASGGHQETQYF. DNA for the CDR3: TGCGCCAGCAGCCAAGGGGCTAGCGGGGGACACCAAGAGACCCAGTACTTC.

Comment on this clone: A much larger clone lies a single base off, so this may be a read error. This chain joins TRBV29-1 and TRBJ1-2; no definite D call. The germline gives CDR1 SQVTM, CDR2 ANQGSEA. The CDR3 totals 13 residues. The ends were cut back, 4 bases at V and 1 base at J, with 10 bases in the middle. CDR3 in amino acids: CSVVGEGNYGYTF. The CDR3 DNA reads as TGCAGCGTTGTGGGAGAGGGTAACTATGGCTACACCTTC.

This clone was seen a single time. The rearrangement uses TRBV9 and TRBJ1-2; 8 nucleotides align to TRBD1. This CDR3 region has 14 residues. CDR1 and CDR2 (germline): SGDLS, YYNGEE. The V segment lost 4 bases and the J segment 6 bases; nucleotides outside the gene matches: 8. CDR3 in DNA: TGTGCCAGCAGCCCCCCGGACAGGGCAGATGGCTACACCTTC. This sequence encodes CASSPPDRADGYTF.

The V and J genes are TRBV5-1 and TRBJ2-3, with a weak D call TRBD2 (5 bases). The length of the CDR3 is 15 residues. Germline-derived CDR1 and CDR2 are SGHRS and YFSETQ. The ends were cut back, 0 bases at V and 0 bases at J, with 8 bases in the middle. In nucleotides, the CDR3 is TGCGCCAGCAGCTTGGTCGGGGTGAGCACAGATACGCAGTATTTT. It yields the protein CASSLVGVSTDTQYF.

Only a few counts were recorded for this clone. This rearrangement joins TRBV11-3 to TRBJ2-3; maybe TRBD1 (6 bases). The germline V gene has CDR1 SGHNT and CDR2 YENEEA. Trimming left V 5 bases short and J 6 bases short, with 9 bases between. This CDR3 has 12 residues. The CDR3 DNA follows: TGTGCCAGCAGCCCAGACAGGGATACGCAGTATTTT. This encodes CASSPDRDTQYF. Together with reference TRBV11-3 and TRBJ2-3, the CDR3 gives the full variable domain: EAGVVQSPRYKIIEKKQPVAFWCNPISGHNTLYWYLQNLGQGPELLIRYENEEAVDDSQLPKDRFSAERLKGVDSTLKIQPAELGDSAVYLCASSPDRDTQYFGPGTRLTVL.

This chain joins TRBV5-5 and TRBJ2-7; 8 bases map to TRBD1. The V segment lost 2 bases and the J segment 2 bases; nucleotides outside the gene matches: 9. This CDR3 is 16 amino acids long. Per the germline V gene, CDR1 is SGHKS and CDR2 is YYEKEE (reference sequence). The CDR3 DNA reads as TGTGCCAGCAGCTTTCCCGGACAGGGAACTCCCTACGAGCAGTACTTC. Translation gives CASSFPGQGTPYEQYF.

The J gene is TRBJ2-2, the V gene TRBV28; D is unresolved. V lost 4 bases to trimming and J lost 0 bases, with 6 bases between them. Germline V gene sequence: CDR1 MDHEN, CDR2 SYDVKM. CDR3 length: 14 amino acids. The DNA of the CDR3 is TGTGCCAGCAGTTATTCAACGAACACCGGGGAGCTGTTTTTT. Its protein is CASSYSTNTGELFF.

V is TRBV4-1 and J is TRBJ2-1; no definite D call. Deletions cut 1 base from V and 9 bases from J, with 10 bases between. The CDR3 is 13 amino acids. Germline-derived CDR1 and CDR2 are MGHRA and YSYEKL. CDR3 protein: CASSQGRLSEQFF. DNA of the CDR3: TGCGCCAGCAGCCAAGGCAGGTTAAGTGAGCAGTTCTTC.

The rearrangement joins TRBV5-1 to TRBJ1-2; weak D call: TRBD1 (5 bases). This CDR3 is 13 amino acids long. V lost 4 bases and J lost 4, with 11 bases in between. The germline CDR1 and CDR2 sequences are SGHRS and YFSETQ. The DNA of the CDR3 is TGCGCCAGCAGCCTCAGGGCCCCCTATGGCTACACCTTC. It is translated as CASSLRAPYGYTF.

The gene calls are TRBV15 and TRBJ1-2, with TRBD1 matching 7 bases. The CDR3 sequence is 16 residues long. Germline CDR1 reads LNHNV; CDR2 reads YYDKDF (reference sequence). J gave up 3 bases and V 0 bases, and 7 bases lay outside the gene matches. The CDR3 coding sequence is TGTGCCACCAGCAGAGATCCTAGAGGGACAGACTATGGCTACACCTTC. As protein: CATSRDPRGTDYGYTF.